The 6 T cell receptor beta chains below come from one sample, sequenced in a study of cytotoxic CD8 clonotypes in ibrutinib-treated CLL. Repertoires were generated with immunoSEQ multiplex PCR, while TCRdb's copy carries only in-frame clones and drops some. The sample has approximately 320,000 clones; 67% are singletons. The material sequenced was PBMCs, taken after 36 months of ibrutinib treatment. These TCRs come from a human donor with chronic lymphocytic leukemia.

This clone has a single count. The V gene is TRBV7-9, the J gene TRBJ1-4; D gene ambiguous. V was pared by 1 base and J by 5 bases, with 8 bases between. The CDR3 length is 14 residues. Germline V gene sequence: CDR1 SEHNR, CDR2 FQNEAQ (reference sequence). CDR3 residues: CASSLGAVNEKLFF. CDR3 in DNA: TGTGCCAGCAGCTTAGGGGCAGTAAATGAAAAACTGTTTTTT. The complete variable domain, with remaining parts taken from reference TRBV7-9 and TRBJ1-4, reads DTGVSQNPRHKITKRGQNVTFRCDPISEHNRLYWYRQTLGQGPEFLTYFQNEAQLEKSRLLSDRFSAERPKGSFSTLEIQRTEQGDSAMYLCASSLGAVNEKLFFGSGTQLSVL.

This clone was counted between two and nine times. V is TRBV9 and J is TRBJ2-2; TRBD1 is a possible D gene (5 bases). The CDR3 is 13 amino acids. Trimming stripped 2 bases from V and 8 bases from J, with 10 bases between. From germline, CDR1 is SGDLS and CDR2 YYNGEE. The CDR3 DNA sequence: TGTGCCAGCAGCGTGGGGAACAGGGGGGAGCTGTTTTTT. Amino acid sequence: CASSVGNRGELFF.

The chain uses TRBV11-1 and TRBJ2-5; TRBD1 might be the D (6 bases). Trimming cost V 2 bases and J 0 bases, with 13 bases left between them. This CDR3 has 16 amino acids. CDR1 is SGHAT and CDR2 is FQDESV in the germline V gene (reference sequence). The CDR3 coding sequence is TGTGCCAGCAGCTTACTATCTGGACAGTACCAAGAGACCCAGTACTTC. Its translation: CASSLLSGQYQETQYF.

This chain joins TRBV2 and TRBJ1-1, with D tentatively TRBD1 (6 bases). The CDR3 extends over 13 amino acids. V gave up 6 bases and J gave up 8 bases, with 16 bases separating them. The germline CDR1 and CDR2 sequences are SNHLY and FYNNEI. CDR3 region: CASRLGEDREAFF. For the CDR3, the DNA is TGTGCCAGCAGGTTAGGGGAAGACAGGGAAGCTTTCTTT.

In this sample, this clone turned up a few times. The gene calls are TRBV2 and TRBJ2-2; D is uncertain. Germline CDR1 and CDR2: SNHLY and FYNNEI. The ends were cut back, 6 bases at V and 3 bases at J, with 5 bases in the middle. The CDR3 totals 12 residues. The CDR3 DNA reads TGTGCCAGCAGACAGTACACCGGGGAGCTGTTTTTT. Translating it yields CASRQYTGELFF.

The chain recombines TRBV29-1 with TRBJ2-7; 8 bases line up with TRBD2. V shed 0 bases, J shed 3 bases, and the junction held 1 base outside the gene matches. Germline-derived CDR1 and CDR2 are SQVTM and ANQGSEA. The CDR3 loop spans 13 amino acids. This chain's CDR3 is CSVEDGTSYEQYF. CDR3 coding DNA: TGCAGCGTTGAAGACGGGACTAGCTACGAGCAGTACTTC.